The sequence of this TCR beta chain was determined in a study of blood T cell repertoires in COVID-19. Study at large: From the United States, Italy and Spain came samples of acute and convalescent COVID-19. PBMCs, B-cell-depleted T cells, or T cells provided the cDNA or gDNA that made up the material.

V lost 4 bases to trimming and J lost 8 bases; unmatched junction nucleotides: 3. Germline-derived CDR1 and CDR2 are LGHDT and YNNKEL (reference sequence). The CDR3 is 13 amino acids. As originally analysed: The assay estimated nucleated cells by amplifying reference gene primers. Clones were sequenced by immunoSEQ multiplex PCR, and TCRdb holds only the in-frame ones, with some missing. That table is the source of V, J and clone size, and D and trimming were worked out from the DNA. This sample has about 120,000 clones; roughly 77% occur once, and the top ten carry roughly 17%. Input material: peripheral blood. The chain recombines TRBV3-1 (or the pseudogene TRBV3-2) with TRBJ1-4; 8 bases agree with TRBD1. This clonotype originated in a man aged 55 to 70 with active or convalescent COVID-19. The CDR3 is CASSLGQDEKLFF. The CDR3 DNA reads TGTGCCAGCAGCCTGGGACAGGACGAAAAACTGTTTTTT.